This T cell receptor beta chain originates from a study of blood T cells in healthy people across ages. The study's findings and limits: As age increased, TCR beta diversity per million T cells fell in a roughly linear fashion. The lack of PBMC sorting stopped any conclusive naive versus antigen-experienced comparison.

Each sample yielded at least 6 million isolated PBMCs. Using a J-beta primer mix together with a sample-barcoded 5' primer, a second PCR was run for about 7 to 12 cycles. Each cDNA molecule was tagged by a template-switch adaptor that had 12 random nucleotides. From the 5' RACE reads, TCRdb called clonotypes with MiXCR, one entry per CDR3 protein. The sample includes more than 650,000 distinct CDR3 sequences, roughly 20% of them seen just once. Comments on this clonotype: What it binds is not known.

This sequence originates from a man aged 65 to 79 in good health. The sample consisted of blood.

CDR3 nucleotides: TGTGCCAGCAGTCTGCTCGTCGACACTGAAGCTTTCTTT. It translates to CASSLLVDTEAFF. This chain uses TRBV12-3 or TRBV12-4 with TRBJ1-1; D is uncertain. CDR3 length: 13 residues. The V end was cut by 5 bases, the J end by 3 bases, with 10 bases between.